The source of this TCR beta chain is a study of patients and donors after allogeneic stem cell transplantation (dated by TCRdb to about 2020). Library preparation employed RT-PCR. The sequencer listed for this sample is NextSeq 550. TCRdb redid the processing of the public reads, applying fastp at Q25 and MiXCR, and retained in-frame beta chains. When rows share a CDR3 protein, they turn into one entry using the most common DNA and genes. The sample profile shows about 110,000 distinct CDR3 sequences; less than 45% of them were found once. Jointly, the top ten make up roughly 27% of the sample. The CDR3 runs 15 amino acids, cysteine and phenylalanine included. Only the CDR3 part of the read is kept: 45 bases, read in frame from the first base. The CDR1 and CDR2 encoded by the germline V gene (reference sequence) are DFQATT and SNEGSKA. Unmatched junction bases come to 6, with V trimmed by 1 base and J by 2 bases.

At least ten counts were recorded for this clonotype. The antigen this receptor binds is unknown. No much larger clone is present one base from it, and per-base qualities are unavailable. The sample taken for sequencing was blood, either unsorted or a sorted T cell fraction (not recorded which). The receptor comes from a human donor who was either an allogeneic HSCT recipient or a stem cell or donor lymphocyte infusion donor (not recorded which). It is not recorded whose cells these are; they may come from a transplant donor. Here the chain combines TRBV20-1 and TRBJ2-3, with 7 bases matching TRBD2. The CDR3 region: CSARGASGITDTQYF. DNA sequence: TGCAGTGCTAGAGGGGCTAGCGGCATCACAGATACGCAGTATTTT.